This T cell receptor beta chain was found in a study of blood T cell repertoires in COVID-19. Study-wide background: COVID-19 samples collected from the United States, Italy and Spain covered acute and convalescent phases. The cDNA or gDNA used as material had been derived from T cells, B-cell-depleted T cells, or PBMCs.

As originally analysed: Amplification from reference gene primers served as the basis for estimated nucleated cell counts. Clones were sequenced by immunoSEQ multiplex PCR, and TCRdb holds only the in-frame ones, with some missing. V and J calls and clone size are given by that table; D and trimming were obtained from the DNA. The sample shows roughly 260,000 clones, about 91% of them seen only once. This CDR3 is built from 16 residues. Germline V gene sequence: CDR1 MNHEY, CDR2 SVGAGI. With 3 bases removed from V and 4 bases from J, the gap between germline ends came to 16 bases. Self-reported history from a screening survey and questionnaire set each donor's cohort.

This TCR was sampled from a woman aged 25 to 39 with acute COVID-19. This chain links TRBV6-5 with TRBJ2-1; D perhaps matches TRBD1 (6 bases). Sequences were obtained from PBMCs or T cells enriched from blood (not recorded which). CDR3 in amino acids: CASSYDTTGRYNEQFF. The CDR3 region has the DNA TGTGCCAGCAGTTATGATACGACAGGACGATACAATGAGCAGTTCTTC.